This TCR beta chain is from a study of blood T cells in healthy people across ages. This CDR3 region has 15 residues. Germline V gene data show CDR1 as MDHEN and CDR2 as SYDVKM. Trimming took 6 bases from V and 7 from J; bases not matched to a gene: 8. With a J-beta primer mix and a sample-barcoded 5' primer, a second PCR ran about 7 to 11 cycles. TCRdb ran MiXCR on the 5' RACE reads and lists one entry per CDR3 protein. The repertoire holds about 1.4 million distinct CDR3 sequences, with roughly 59% as singletons. In its sample, this clonotype was seen a few times. The chain carries TRBV28 and TRBJ1-6, with 8 positions matching TRBD1. The source material was blood. This receptor was obtained from a young man in good health. The CDR3 bases are TGTGCCAGCAGCCCGGACAGGGAACCCAATTCACCCCTCCACTTT. Translation gives CASSPDREPNSPLHF.